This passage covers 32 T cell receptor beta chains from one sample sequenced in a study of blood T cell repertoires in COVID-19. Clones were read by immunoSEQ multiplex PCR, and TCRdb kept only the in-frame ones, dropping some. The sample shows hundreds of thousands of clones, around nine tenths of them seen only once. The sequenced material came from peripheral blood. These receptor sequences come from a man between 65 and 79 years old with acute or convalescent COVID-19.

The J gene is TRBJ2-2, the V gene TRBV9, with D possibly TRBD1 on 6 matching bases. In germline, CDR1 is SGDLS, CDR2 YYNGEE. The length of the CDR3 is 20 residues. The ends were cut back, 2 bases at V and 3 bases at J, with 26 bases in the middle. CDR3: CASSVSIGASGGRDTGELFF. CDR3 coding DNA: TGTGCCAGCAGCGTCTCAATCGGGGCCTCTGGGGGCCGGGACACCGGGGAGCTGTTTTTT.

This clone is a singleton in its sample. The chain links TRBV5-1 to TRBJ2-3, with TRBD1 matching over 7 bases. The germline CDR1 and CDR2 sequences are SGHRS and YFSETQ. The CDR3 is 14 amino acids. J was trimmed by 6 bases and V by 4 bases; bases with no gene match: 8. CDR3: CASSQQGSGDTQYF. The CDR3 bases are TGCGCCAGCAGCCAACAGGGGTCGGGGGATACGCAGTATTTT. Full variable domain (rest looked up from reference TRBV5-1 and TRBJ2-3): KAGVTQTPRYLIKTRGQQVTLSCSPISGHRSVSWYQQTPGQGLQFLFEYFSETQRNKGNFPGRFSGRQFSNSRSEMNVSTLELGDSALYLCASSQQGSGDTQYFGPGTRLTVL.

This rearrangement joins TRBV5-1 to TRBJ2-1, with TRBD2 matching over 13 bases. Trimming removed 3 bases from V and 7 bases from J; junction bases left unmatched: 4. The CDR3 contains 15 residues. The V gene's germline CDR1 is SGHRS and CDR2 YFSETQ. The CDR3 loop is CASSWTSGSLNEQFF. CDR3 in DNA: TGCGCCAGCAGCTGGACTAGCGGGAGCCTGAATGAGCAGTTCTTC.

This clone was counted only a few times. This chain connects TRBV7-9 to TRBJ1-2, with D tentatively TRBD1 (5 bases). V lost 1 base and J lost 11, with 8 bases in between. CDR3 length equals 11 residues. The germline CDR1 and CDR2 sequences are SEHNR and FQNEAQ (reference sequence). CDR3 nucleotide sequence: TGTGCCAGCAGCTTAGTTCCAGGGTACACCTTC. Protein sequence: CASSLVPGYTF.

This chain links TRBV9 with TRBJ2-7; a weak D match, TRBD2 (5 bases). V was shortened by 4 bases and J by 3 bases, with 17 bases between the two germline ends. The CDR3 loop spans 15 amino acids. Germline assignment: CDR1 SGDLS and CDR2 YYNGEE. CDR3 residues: CASSLGEGSYYEQYF. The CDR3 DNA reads TGTGCCAGCAGCCTAGGCGAGGGTTCCTACTACGAGCAGTACTTC.

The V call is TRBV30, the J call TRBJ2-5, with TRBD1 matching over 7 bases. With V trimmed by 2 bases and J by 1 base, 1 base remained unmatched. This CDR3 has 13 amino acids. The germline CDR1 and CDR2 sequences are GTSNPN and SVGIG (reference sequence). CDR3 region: CAWSPGGQETQYF. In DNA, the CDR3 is TGTGCCTGGAGTCCAGGGGGCCAAGAGACCCAGTACTTC.

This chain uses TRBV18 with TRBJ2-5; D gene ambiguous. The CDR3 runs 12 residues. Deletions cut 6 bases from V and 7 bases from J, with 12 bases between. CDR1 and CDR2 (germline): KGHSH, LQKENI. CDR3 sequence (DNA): TGTGCCAGCTCGCCTACGCCTCCGACCCAGTACTTC. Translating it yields CASSPTPPTQYF. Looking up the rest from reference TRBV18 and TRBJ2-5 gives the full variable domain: NAGVMQNPRHLVRRRGQEARLRCSPMKGHSHVYWYRQLPEEGLKFMVYLQKENIIDESGMPKERFSAEFPKEGPSILRIQQVVRGDSAAYFCASSPTPPTQYFGPGTRLLVL.

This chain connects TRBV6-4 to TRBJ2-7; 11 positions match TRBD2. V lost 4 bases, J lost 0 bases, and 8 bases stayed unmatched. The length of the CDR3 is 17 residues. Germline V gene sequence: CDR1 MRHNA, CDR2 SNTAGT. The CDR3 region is CASSGGTSGPDSYEQYF. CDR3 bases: TGTGCCAGCAGTGGGGGGACTAGCGGACCAGACTCCTACGAGCAGTACTTC.

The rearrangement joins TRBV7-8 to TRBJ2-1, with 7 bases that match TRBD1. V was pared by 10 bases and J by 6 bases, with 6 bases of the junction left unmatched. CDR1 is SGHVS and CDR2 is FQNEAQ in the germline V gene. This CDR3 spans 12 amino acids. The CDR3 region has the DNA TGTGCCACCCAGGACAGGAGCAATGAGCAGTTCTTC. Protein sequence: CATQDRSNEQFF.

The DNA for the CDR3 is TGTGCCAGCAGACAAACAGGGGGAAGCGATCAGCCCCAGCATTTT. As protein: CASRQTGGSDQPQHF. This chain uses TRBV25-1 with TRBJ1-5, with 8 bases identical to TRBD1. V lost 6 bases to trimming and J lost 5 bases; unmatched junction nucleotides: 9. The CDR3 is 15 amino acids. CDR1 is MGHDK, CDR2 SYGVNS, per germline.

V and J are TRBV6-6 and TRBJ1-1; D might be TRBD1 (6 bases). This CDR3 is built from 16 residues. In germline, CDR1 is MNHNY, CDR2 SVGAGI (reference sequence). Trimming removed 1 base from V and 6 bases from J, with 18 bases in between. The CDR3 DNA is TGTGCCAGCAGTTACTTAACAGGGACCCGAAGTGCTGAAGCTTTCTTT. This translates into CASSYLTGTRSAEAFF.

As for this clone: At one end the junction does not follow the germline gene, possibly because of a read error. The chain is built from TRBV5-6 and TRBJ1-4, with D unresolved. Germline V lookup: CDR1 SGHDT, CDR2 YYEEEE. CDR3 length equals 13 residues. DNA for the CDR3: TGTGCCAGCAGCTTGTGGTTTTCAGAAACACTGTTTTTT. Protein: CASSLWFSETLFF.

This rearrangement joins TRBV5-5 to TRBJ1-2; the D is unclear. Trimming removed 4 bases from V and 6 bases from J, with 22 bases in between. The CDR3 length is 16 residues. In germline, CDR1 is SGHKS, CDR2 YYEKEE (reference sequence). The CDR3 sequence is CASSLRLEGDVDGYTF. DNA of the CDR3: TGTGCCAGCAGCCTGCGACTCGAAGGAGATGTGGATGGCTACACCTTC.

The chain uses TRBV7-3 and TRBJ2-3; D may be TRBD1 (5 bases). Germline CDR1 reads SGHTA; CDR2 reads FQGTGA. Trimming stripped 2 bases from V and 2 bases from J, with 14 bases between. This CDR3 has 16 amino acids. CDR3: CASSLWGRAFTDTQYF. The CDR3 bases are TGTGCCAGCAGCTTATGGGGCAGGGCGTTCACAGATACGCAGTATTTT.

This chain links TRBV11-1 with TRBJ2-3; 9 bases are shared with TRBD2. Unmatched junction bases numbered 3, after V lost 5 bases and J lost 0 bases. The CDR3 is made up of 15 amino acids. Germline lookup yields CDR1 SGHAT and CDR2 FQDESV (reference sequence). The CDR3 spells CASSHGTSSTDTQYF. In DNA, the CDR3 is TGTGCCAGCAGCCACGGGACTAGCAGCACAGATACGCAGTATTTT.

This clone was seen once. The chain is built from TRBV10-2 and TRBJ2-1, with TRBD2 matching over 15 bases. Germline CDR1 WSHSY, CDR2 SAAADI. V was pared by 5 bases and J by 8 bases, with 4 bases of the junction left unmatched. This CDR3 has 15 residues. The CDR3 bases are TGCGCCAGCAGTTACGGGACTAGCGGGAGGTATGAGCAGTTCTTC. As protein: CASSYGTSGRYEQFF.

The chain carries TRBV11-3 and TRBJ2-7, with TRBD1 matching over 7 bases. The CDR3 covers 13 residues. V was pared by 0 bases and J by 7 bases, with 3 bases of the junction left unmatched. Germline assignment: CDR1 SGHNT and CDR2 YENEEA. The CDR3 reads CASSLDQTGEQYF. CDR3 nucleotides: TGTGCCAGCAGCTTAGATCAGACAGGGGAGCAGTACTTC. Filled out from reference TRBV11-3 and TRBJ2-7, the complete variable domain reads EAGVVQSPRYKIIEKKQPVAFWCNPISGHNTLYWYLQNLGQGPELLIRYENEEAVDDSQLPKDRFSAERLKGVDSTLKIQPAELGDSAVYLCASSLDQTGEQYFGPGTRLTVT.

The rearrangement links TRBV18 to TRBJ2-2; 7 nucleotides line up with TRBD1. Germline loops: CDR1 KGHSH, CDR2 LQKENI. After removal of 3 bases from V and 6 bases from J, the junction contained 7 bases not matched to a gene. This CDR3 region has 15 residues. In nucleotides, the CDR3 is TGTGCCAGCTCACCCGACAGGGTTGAGGCCGGGGAGCTGTTTTTT. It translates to CASSPDRVEAGELFF.

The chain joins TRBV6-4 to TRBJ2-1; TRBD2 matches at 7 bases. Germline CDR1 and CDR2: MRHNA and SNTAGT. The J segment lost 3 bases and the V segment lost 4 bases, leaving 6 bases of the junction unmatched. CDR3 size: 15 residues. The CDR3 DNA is TGTGCCAGCAGTGTTATGGGGGGGGACTACAATGAGCAGTTCTTC. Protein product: CASSVMGGDYNEQFF.

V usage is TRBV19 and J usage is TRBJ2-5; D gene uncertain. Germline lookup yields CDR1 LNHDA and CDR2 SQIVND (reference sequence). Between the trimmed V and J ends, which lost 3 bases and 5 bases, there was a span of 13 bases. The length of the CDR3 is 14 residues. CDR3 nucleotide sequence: TGTGCCAGTAGTATTGGAGCTGGTAGGGAGACCCAGTACTTC. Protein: CASSIGAGRETQYF.

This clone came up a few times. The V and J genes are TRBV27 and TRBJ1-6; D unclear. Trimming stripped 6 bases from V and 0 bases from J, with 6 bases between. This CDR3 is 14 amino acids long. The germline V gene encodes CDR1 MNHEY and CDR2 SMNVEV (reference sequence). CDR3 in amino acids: CASSLNSYNSPLHF. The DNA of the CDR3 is TGTGCCAGCAGCCTTAACTCCTATAATTCACCCCTCCACTTT.

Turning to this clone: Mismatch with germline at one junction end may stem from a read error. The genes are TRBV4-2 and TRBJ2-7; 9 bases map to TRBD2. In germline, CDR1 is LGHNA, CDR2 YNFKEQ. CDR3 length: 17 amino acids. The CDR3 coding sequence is TGTGCCAGCAGCCAAGTTATGACCGGGACTAGCTCCCACGAGCAGTACTTC. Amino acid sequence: CASSQVMTGTSSHEQYF.

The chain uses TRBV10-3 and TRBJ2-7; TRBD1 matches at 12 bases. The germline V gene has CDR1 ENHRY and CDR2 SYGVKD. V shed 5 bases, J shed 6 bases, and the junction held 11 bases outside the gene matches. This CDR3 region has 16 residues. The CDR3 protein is CAISSAGTGGEGEQYF. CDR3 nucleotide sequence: TGTGCCATCAGTTCCGCCGGGACAGGGGGCGAGGGCGAGCAGTACTTC.

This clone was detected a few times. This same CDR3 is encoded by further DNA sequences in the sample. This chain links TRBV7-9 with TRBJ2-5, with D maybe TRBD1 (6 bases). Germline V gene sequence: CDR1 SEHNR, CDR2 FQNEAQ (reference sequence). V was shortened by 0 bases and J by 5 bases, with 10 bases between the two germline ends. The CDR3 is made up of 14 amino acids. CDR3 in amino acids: CASSLAGAGETQYF. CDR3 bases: TGTGCCAGCAGCTTAGCGGGGGCTGGTGAGACCCAGTACTTC. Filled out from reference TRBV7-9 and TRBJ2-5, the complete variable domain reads DTGVSQNPRHKITKRGQNVTFRCDPISEHNRLYWYRQTLGQGPEFLTYFQNEAQLEKSRLLSDRFSAERPKGSFSTLEIQRTEQGDSAMYLCASSLAGAGETQYFGPGTRLLVL.

CDR3 nucleotides: TGTGCCAGCAGTGCCCCGGGACTAGCAAGCAATGAGCAGTTCTTC. It codes for CASSAPGLASNEQFF. The chain links TRBV27 to TRBJ2-1, with 9 bases aligning to TRBD2. CDR1 is MNHEY, CDR2 SMNVEV, per germline (reference sequence). V shed 5 bases and J 6 bases; nucleotides not matched to a gene: 8. The CDR3 totals 15 residues.

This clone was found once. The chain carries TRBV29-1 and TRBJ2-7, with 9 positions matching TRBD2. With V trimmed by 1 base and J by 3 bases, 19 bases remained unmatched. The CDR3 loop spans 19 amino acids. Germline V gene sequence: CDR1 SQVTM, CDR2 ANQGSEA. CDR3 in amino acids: CSVEVWRRLAGQPNYEQYF. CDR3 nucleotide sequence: TGCAGCGTTGAAGTTTGGCGGAGGCTAGCGGGGCAACCTAACTACGAGCAGTACTTC.

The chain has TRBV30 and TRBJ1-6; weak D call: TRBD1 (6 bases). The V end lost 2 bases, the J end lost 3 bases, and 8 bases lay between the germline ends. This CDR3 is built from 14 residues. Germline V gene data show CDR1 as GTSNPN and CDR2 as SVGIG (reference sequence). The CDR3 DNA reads TGTGCCTGGAGTCCGGGACACTATAATTCACCCCTCCACTTT. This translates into CAWSPGHYNSPLHF.

Here the CDR3 reads CASSRLGGDTQYF. CDR3 in DNA: TGTGCCAGCAGTCGCCTGGGGGGAGATACGCAGTATTTT. The chain is built from TRBV6-6 and TRBJ2-3; D possibly corresponds to TRBD2 (6 bases). The CDR3 sequence is 13 residues long. Germline assignment: CDR1 MNHNY and CDR2 SVGAGI (reference sequence). Trimming took 5 bases from V and 5 from J, leaving 11 bases between them.

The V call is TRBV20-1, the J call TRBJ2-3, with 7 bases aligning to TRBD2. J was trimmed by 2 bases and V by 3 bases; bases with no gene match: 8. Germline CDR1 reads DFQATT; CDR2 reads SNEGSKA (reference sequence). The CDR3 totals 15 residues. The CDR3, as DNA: TGCAGTGCTAGTCCTTCTAGCGGTGCCACAGATACGCAGTATTTT. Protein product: CSASPSSGATDTQYF.

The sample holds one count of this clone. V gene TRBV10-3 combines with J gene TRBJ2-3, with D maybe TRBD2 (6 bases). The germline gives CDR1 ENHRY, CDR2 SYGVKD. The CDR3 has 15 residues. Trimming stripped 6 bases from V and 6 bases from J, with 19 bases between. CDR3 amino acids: CAIRGGLSVVDTQYF. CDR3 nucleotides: TGTGCCATCAGGGGGGGACTCTCCGTGGTTGATACGCAGTATTTT.

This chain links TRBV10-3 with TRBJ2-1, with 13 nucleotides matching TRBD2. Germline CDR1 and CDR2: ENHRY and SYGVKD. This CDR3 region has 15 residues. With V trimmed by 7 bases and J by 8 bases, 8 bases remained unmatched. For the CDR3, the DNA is TGTGCCATCACCCCGGGACTAGCGGGGAGGGATGAGCAGTTCTTC. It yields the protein CAITPGLAGRDEQFF.

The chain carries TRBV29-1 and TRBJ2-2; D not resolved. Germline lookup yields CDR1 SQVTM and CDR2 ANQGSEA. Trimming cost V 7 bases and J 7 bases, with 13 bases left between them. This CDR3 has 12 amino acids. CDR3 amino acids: CSAGRSYGELFF. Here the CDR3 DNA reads TGCAGCGCTGGCCGTTCCTACGGGGAGCTGTTTTTT.